Listed below are T cell receptor beta chains from one sample, sequenced in a study of OX40 agonist ivuxolimab in advanced cancers. Assay used: immunoSEQ multiplex PCR; TCRdb lists only in-frame clones, some missing. Of 45,000 to 65,000 clones listed, approximately 87% are singletons. The sequencing used CD4+ or CD8+ T cells sorted from blood, collected in a trial of the OX40 agonist ivuxolimab. The receptors derive from an adult with an advanced solid tumor such as melanoma, head and neck, liver or kidney cancer. Each CDR3 is given with its conserved first and last residue. Fields, in order: D gene, V gene, J gene, clone size, CDR3 DNA, CDR3 protein. D genes are given only for firm matches. Size is stated for part of the rows, as once, few or many counts, or as a class when the clone is expanded.

.	TRBV2	TRBJ2-5	.	TGTGCCAGCAGTAGCCCCCCCTCGGGCCAGTACTTC	CASSSPPSGQYF
.	TRBV7-8	TRBJ1-4	.	TGTGCCAGCAGCCGCTCTCAAGAAAAACTGTTTTTT	CASSRSQEKLFF
TRBD1	TRBV10-3	TRBJ2-5	.	TGTGCCATTCAACAGGGGCATGGGGAGACCCAGTACTTC	CAIQQGHGETQYF
TRBD1	TRBV5-1	TRBJ1-1	once	TGCGCCAGCAGCCCCCGGGACAGGGGGTCTCAAAACACTGAAGCTTTCTTT	CASSPRDRGSQNTEAFF
.	TRBV25-1	TRBJ1-1	few	TGTGCCAGCAGTGAACCCCCCCACATGAGGGCTTTCTTT	CASSEPPHMRAFF
.	TRBV18	TRBJ2-4	.	TGTGCCAGCTCGCCCGACCTCGGTGACATTCAGTACTTC	CASSPDLGDIQYF
TRBD1	TRBV19	TRBJ2-3	.	TGTGCCAGTAGGGCAGGGGGAATTGGGGGAGATACGCAGTATTTT	CASRAGGIGGDTQYF
TRBD2	TRBV7-8	TRBJ2-3	.	TGTGCCAGCAAGGAGCGGGAGCCACGTGCTAGCACAGATACGCAGTATTTT	CASKEREPRASTDTQYF
.	TRBV7-2	TRBJ1-5	.	TGTGCCAGCAGCCCGAGGGGCCCCGGCAATCAGCCCCAGCATTTT	CASSPRGPGNQPQHF
.	TRBV5-4	TRBJ2-2	.	TGTGCCAGCAGCCCCGGAAGCCCCAGGGTGACCGGGGAGCTGTTTTTT	CASSPGSPRVTGELFF
.	TRBV6-5	TRBJ2-5	.	TGTGCCAGCGGAGTAGTAGAGACCCAGTACTTC	CASGVVETQYF
TRBD2	TRBV19	TRBJ2-7	once	TGTGCCAGTAGCAGCGGGAGGGCCTACGAGCAGTACTTC	CASSSGRAYEQYF
.	TRBV2	TRBJ1-4	once	TGTGCCAGCAGTGCGGGTGAAAAACTGTTTTTT	CASSAGEKLFF
TRBD2	TRBV4-2	TRBJ2-1	.	TGTGCCAGCAGCCCTAACGAAGCGGGGGGCCACGATGAGCAGTTCTTC	CASSPNEAGGHDEQFF
.	TRBV7-2	TRBJ2-1	.	TGTGCCAGCAGCTTAGGGACAGCTCGGCGGGAGTTCTTC	CASSLGTARREFF
TRBD2	TRBV27	TRBJ2-1	.	TGTGCCAGCAGTTTAGTAGCGGGAGGCTACAATGAGCAGTTCTTC	CASSLVAGGYNEQFF
TRBD2	TRBV11-3	TRBJ2-2	.	TGTGCCAGCGGCATGACTAGCGGGGTAACCGGGGAGCTGTTTTTT	CASGMTSGVTGELFF
.	TRBV7-8	TRBJ2-7	.	TGTGCCAGCAGCTTAGGGACTCCCCAATGGGAGGAGCAGTACTTC	CASSLGTPQWEEQYF
.	TRBV19	TRBJ1-5	.	TGTGCCAGTAGTATAGAAGGGGGTTGGAGCAATCAGCCCCAGCATTTT	CASSIEGGWSNQPQHF
.	TRBV19	TRBJ2-7	.	TGTGCCAGTAGTCTAGCCAGGGGGGACGAGCAGTACTTC	CASSLARGDEQYF
TRBD2	TRBV10-1	TRBJ2-1	.	TGCGCCAGCAGTGAAAGCGGGGCTACCAACAATGAGCAGTTCTTC	CASSESGATNNEQFF
TRBD1	TRBV28	TRBJ2-7	.	TGTGCCAGCAGTTTTTCCCCGGGACAGGCCTTCTACGAGCAGTACTTC	CASSFSPGQAFYEQYF
.	TRBV11-2	TRBJ1-6	.	TGTGCCAGCAGCTCCCACGGTCGGTCCTATAATTCACCCCTCCACTTT	CASSSHGRSYNSPLHF
.	TRBV18	TRBJ2-2	.	TGTGCCAGCTCACCACTCTCAACCGGGGAGCTGTTTTTT	CASSPLSTGELFF
TRBD2	TRBV7-8	TRBJ2-2	.	TGTGCCAGCAGCAAGCGGGGGACCAACACCGGGGAGCTGTTTTTT	CASSKRGTNTGELFF
.	TRBV11-3	TRBJ2-3	.	TGTGCCAGCAGCTCGGGAGCAGGGGATACGCAGTATTTT	CASSSGAGDTQYF
.	TRBV7-2	TRBJ2-3	.	TGTGCCAGCAGCCCAGAGGTTAGCAGGGCGGCAGATACGCAGTATTTT	CASSPEVSRAADTQYF
.	TRBV11-2	TRBJ2-5	.	TGTGCCAGCAGTACTACATCGAAGACCCAGTACTTC	CASSTTSKTQYF
TRBD1	TRBV28	TRBJ1-1	.	TGTGCCAGCAGTTTAAAGCCGGGACAGGGGGACACTGAAGCTTTCTTT	CASSLKPGQGDTEAFF
.	TRBV21-1	TRBJ2-2	few	TGTGCCAGCAGCATGGTAACAGGGTCCGTCGGGGAGCTGTTTTTT	CASSMVTGSVGELFF
TRBD1	TRBV6-5	TRBJ2-7	.	TGTGCCAGCAAACCACAGGGGGGACCCTACGAGCAGTACTTC	CASKPQGGPYEQYF
TRBD2	TRBV5-5	TRBJ2-2	.	TGTGCCAGCAGCTTGCTAGCGGGCAAAACCGGGGAGCTGTTTTTT	CASSLLAGKTGELFF
.	TRBV14	TRBJ2-3	.	TGTGCCAGCAGCCACCGGACACGCACAGATACGCAGTATTTT	CASSHRTRTDTQYF
.	TRBV7-2	TRBJ2-7	.	TGTGCCAGCAGCACCGACTCCTACGAGCAGTACTTC	CASSTDSYEQYF
.	TRBV11-2	TRBJ2-2	.	TGTGCCAGCAGCTCCCCGGCAGGAGTTAGACACACCGGGGAGCTGTTTTTT	CASSSPAGVRHTGELFF
TRBD1	TRBV7-9	TRBJ1-2	.	TGTGCCAGCAGATTCGATCAGGGGGCGAGCGGCTACACCTTC	CASRFDQGASGYTF
TRBD2	TRBV28	TRBJ2-4	.	TGTGCCAGCAGACAAGCGGGGCCCGAAAACATTCAGTACTTC	CASRQAGPENIQYF
TRBD2	TRBV10-2	TRBJ2-7	.	TGCGCCAGCACGTTTTCTAGCGGGGACGAGCAGTACTTC	CASTFSSGDEQYF
.	TRBV6-1	TRBJ1-5	.	TGTGCCAGCAGTGGTTCCCGACAGCAGGGTGGGGATCAGCCCCAGCATTTT	CASSGSRQQGGDQPQHF
.	TRBV7-2	TRBJ1-4	.	TGTGCCAGCAGCTTAGATGGAAGACATCTTGAAAAACTGTTTTTT	CASSLDGRHLEKLFF
TRBD2	TRBV5-1	TRBJ2-1	.	TGCGCCAGCAGCCGACGGGAGCGGGGTTACAATGAGCAGTTCTTC	CASSRRERGYNEQFF
TRBD1	TRBV6-6	TRBJ1-3	.	TGTGCCAGCAGGTACACAGGACAGGGGACTGGAAACACCATATATTTT	CASRYTGQGTGNTIYF
.	TRBV6-5	TRBJ2-7	.	TGTGCCGGCCGGGACAACTCCTACGAGCAGTACTTC	CAGRDNSYEQYF
.	TRBV7-7	TRBJ2-1	.	TGTGCCAGCAGCAAGACCCCTAACAATGAGCAGTTCTTC	CASSKTPNNEQFF
.	TRBV7-2	TRBJ1-1	.	TGTGCCAGCAGCTCAGAGGTGAACACTGAAGCTTTCTTT	CASSSEVNTEAFF
.	TRBV10-1	TRBJ2-2	.	TGCGCCAGCTCATGGAACACCGGGGAGCTGTTTTTT	CASSWNTGELFF
TRBD1	TRBV6-1	TRBJ1-4	.	TGTGCCAGCAGTGAGCCCGGGACAGGGTGGATGAAGGAAAAACTGTTTTTT	CASSEPGTGWMKEKLFF
.	TRBV2	TRBJ1-1	once	TGTGCCAGCATGGGGGAATTGGCAGGGAACACTGAAGCTTTCTTT	CASMGELAGNTEAFF
.	TRBV18	TRBJ1-2	few	TGTGCCAGCTCACCAAGGGGGGTTCTGGACTATGGCTACACCTTC	CASSPRGVLDYGYTF
.	TRBV30	TRBJ2-1	.	TGTGCCTGGAGTAGGGGGTCTACGTGGAATGAGCAGTTCTTC	CAWSRGSTWNEQFF